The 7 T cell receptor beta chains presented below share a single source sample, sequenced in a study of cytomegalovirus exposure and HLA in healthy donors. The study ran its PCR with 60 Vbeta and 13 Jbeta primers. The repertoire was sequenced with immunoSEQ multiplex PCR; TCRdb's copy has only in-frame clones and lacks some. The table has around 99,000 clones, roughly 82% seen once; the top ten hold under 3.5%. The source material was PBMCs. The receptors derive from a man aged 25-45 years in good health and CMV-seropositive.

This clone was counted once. CDR3 DNA: TGTGCCAGTAGTATACAGTCTAGCTCCTACGAGCAGTACTTC. Translated, it gives CASSIQSSSYEQYF. The chain joins TRBV19 to TRBJ2-7; D is ambiguous. The germline CDR1 and CDR2 sequences are LNHDA and SQIVND (reference sequence). Trimming shortened V by 2 bases and J by 0 bases, and 8 bases separated the two germline ends. CDR3 length equals 14 residues.

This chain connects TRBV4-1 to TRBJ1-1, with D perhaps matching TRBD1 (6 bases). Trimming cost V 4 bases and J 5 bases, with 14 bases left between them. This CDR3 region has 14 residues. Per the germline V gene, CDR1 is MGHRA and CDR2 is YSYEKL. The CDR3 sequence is CASSLQQGWTEAFF. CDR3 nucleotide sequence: TGCGCCAGCAGCCTGCAACAGGGCTGGACTGAAGCTTTCTTT.

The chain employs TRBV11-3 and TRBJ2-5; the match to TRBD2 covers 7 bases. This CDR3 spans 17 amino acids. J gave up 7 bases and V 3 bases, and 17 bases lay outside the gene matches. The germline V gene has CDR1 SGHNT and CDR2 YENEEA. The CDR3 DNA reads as TGTGCCAGCAGCTTTCTCGGAGCTAGCGGAAGTGGAGTGACCCAGTACTTC. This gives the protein CASSFLGASGSGVTQYF.

This CDR3 is CASSLSSRGLEAFF. Here the CDR3 DNA reads TGTGCCAGCAGTTTATCGAGTAGGGGACTTGAAGCTTTCTTT. The chain has TRBV27 and TRBJ1-1; D perhaps matches TRBD1 (5 bases). Germline V gene sequence: CDR1 MNHEY, CDR2 SMNVEV (reference sequence). V lost 0 bases and J 7 bases, leaving 12 bases between the germline ends. The CDR3 extends over 14 amino acids.

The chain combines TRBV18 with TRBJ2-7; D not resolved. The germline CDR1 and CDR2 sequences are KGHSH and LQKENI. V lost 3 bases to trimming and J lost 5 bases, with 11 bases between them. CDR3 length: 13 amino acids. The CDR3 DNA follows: TGTGCCAGCTCACCGCTAAGACTGGACGAGCAGTACTTC. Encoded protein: CASSPLRLDEQYF.

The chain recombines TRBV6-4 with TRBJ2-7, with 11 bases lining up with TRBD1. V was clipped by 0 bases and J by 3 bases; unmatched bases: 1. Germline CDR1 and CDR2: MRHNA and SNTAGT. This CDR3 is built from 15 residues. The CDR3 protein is CASSDSGTGGYEQYF. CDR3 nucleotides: TGTGCCAGCAGTGACTCCGGGACAGGGGGCTACGAGCAGTACTTC.

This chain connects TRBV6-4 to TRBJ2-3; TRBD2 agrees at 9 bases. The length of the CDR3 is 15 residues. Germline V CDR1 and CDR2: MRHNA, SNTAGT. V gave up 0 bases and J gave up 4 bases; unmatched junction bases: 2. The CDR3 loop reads CASSDSRGGADTQYF. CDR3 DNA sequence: TGTGCCAGCAGTGACTCTCGCGGGGGGGCAGATACGCAGTATTTT.